The 6 T cell receptor beta chains listed next were all sequenced from one sample in a study of OX40 agonist ivuxolimab in advanced cancers. The data were produced by immunoSEQ multiplex PCR, yet TCRdb's version contains in-frame clones alone and is incomplete. The sample includes over 15,000 clones, less than 90% of them seen just once. Sequenced material: CD4+ or CD8+ T cells sorted from blood, taken in a trial of the OX40 agonist ivuxolimab. The receptors come from an adult with an advanced solid tumor such as melanoma, head and neck, liver or kidney cancer.

This clone showed up just a few times. The chain employs TRBV6-1 and TRBJ1-1; D not resolved. This CDR3 spans 12 amino acids. The V and J ends lost 6 bases and 5 bases respectively, with 10 bases between them. Germline V gives CDR1 MNHNS, CDR2 SASEGT. The CDR3 region is CASSGGRTEAFF. CDR3 bases: TGTGCCAGCAGCGGTGGGAGGACTGAAGCTTTCTTT.

The V call is TRBV2, the J call TRBJ2-1, with 11 bases matching TRBD1. The germline V gene has CDR1 SNHLY and CDR2 FYNNEI. The J segment lost 8 bases and the V segment lost 6 bases, leaving 6 bases of the junction unmatched. The CDR3 contains 14 residues. CDR3 DNA: TGTGCCAGCAGACGGGACAGGGGGTTTCATGAGCAGTTCTTC. Translating gives CASRRDRGFHEQFF.

The V and J genes are TRBV19 and TRBJ2-1, with 8 nucleotides matching TRBD2. Looked up from germline, CDR1 is LNHDA and CDR2 is SQIVND (reference sequence). The CDR3 contains 15 residues. V shed 5 bases, J shed 2 bases, and the junction held 5 bases outside the gene matches. CDR3 coding DNA: TGTGCCAGTAGTTTCCCAGCGGGAGCCTACAATGAGCAGTTCTTC. The encoded protein is CASSFPAGAYNEQFF. The complete variable domain, with remaining parts taken from reference TRBV19 and TRBJ2-1, reads DGGITQSPKYLFRKEGQNVTLSCEQNLNHDAMYWYRQDPGQGLRLIYYSQIVNDFQKGDIAEGYSVSREKKESFPLTVTSAQKNPTAFYLCASSFPAGAYNEQFFGPGTRLTVL.

The J gene is TRBJ1-2, the V gene TRBV6-5, with D possibly TRBD1 on 6 matching bases. Trimming took off 10 bases at V and 2 bases at J, with 11 bases between the two ends. Germline values: CDR1 MNHEY, CDR2 SVGAGI. The CDR3 consists of 12 residues. CDR3 amino acids: CATADRNYGYTF. DNA of the CDR3: TGTGCCACCGCCGACAGGAACTATGGCTACACCTTC.

The J gene is TRBJ1-1, the V gene TRBV29-1; 8 bases are a match to TRBD1. With 5 bases clipped from V and 2 bases from J, the junction kept 7 bases outside the gene matches. The CDR3 runs to 14 residues. Germline V gene lookup returns CDR1 SQVTM and CDR2 ANQGSEA. The CDR3 bases are TGCAGCGTTATCTGGACAGGGATTAACACTGAAGCTTTCTTT. It translates to CSVIWTGINTEAFF.

The gene calls are TRBV18 and TRBJ1-5; perhaps TRBD1 as D (5 bases). The CDR3 is 14 amino acids. CDR1 and CDR2 from the germline V gene are KGHSH and LQKENI. The ends were cut back, 3 bases at V and 4 bases at J, with 10 bases in the middle. CDR3 protein: CASSPSRVNQPQHF. The CDR3 coding sequence is TGTGCCAGCTCACCGTCCAGGGTAAATCAGCCCCAGCATTTT.